This T cell receptor (beta chain) was profiled in a study of regulatory T cells in long-lasting Graves disease. The CDR3 is made up of 13 amino acids. The V end was cut by 5 bases, the J end by 5 bases, with 12 bases between. The germline gives CDR1 SGHNT, CDR2 YENEEA. Time point reported: newly diagnosed GD, antithyroid drugs for less than 3 months. Making the TCR library involved RNA that had been extracted from PBMCs. This clonotype was observed at least ten times. Construction of the TCR beta libraries employed iRepertoire HTBI primers in conjunction with Arm-PCR of CDR3 regions. TCRdb recomputed calls from the multiplex PCR reads with MiXCR, one row per CDR3 protein. The repertoire holds roughly 420,000 distinct CDR3 sequences, with roughly 15% as singletons. These data were also reused for a study on T cells in Graves' hyperthyroidism and ophthalmopathy.

This clonotype was sampled from a woman between 18 and 29 years old with Graves disease. The material sequenced was peripheral blood mononuclear cells (PBMCs), taken at new diagnosis, from a patient treated with antithyroid drugs. The chain recombines TRBV11-3 with TRBJ2-5; no definite D call. CDR3 region: CASSQGAKETQYF. DNA for the CDR3: TGTGCCAGCAGCCAAGGCGCGAAGGAGACCCAGTACTTC.